The present TCR beta chain was sequenced within a study of blood T cell repertoires in COVID-19. Study in general: Acute-phase and convalescent COVID-19 samples originated in the United States, Italy and Spain.

Authors' methods: Reference gene primers were amplified, and this amplification served to estimate nucleated cell counts. The data were produced by immunoSEQ multiplex PCR, yet TCRdb's version contains in-frame clones alone and is incomplete. The V and J calls and clone size were taken over from that table, and D and trimming were inferred from the DNA. This table holds about 250,000 clones, roughly nine tenths found once. Participant ages covered roughly 18 to 89 years across 25 or so US areas. Recovery meant two consecutive negative NP/OP PCR tests, professional clearance, or resolved symptoms. This clone turned up a few times. The CDR3 runs 12 residues. V shed 0 bases and J shed 2 bases, with 2 bases lying between them. Germline loops: CDR1 LGHNA, CDR2 YNFKEQ.

Material for sequencing was PBMCs or T cells enriched from blood (not recorded which). The TCR was taken from a woman between 45 and 60 years old who had recovered from COVID-19. The chain has TRBV4-2 and TRBJ2-7; D remains ambiguous. The CDR3 sequence: CASSQDTYEQYF. The CDR3, as DNA: TGTGCCAGCAGCCAAGACACCTACGAGCAGTACTTC.